Below are 13 T cell receptor beta chains sequenced from a single sample in a study of siplizumab effects on memory and regulatory T cells (dated by TCRdb to the late 2010s). The library was obtained by the immunoSEQ multiplex PCR assay. Held by TCRdb, this immuneACCESS table contains in-frame sequences only and omits some clones. Under half of the omission traces to an unresolved V gene where checked; the cause of the rest is unknown. This sample holds some 100,000 clones; 90% to 95% were observed only once. The ten biggest clones cover 6% to 7% of the sample. The sample comprised CD8+ T cells sorted from blood. The source is a human donor in good health.

The chain's CDR3 is CASSQGAETWTWYGYTF. The CDR3 nucleotides are TGTGCCAGCAGCCAAGGGGCGGAAACTTGGACATGGTATGGCTACACCTTC. The chain couples TRBV4-2 to TRBJ1-2; D may be TRBD1 (5 bases). Germline loops: CDR1 LGHNA, CDR2 YNFKEQ. Trimming stripped 1 base from V and 5 bases from J, with 20 bases between. CDR3 size: 17 residues.

The rearrangement links TRBV9 to TRBJ1-1; 9 bases fit TRBD1. Germline V gene data show CDR1 as SGDLS and CDR2 as YYNGEE. The CDR3 has 15 amino acids. J gave up 6 bases and V 4 bases, and 10 bases lay outside the gene matches. Here the CDR3 DNA reads TGTGCCAGCAGCCTAGTCCCGGGACAGGGATCTGAAGCTTTCTTT. Residues: CASSLVPGQGSEAFF.

The gene calls are TRBV4-1 and TRBJ1-1; 7 bases align to TRBD1. Per germline, CDR1 MGHRA and CDR2 YSYEKL. V shed 4 bases, J shed 0 bases, and the junction held 11 bases outside the gene matches. The CDR3 is 17 amino acids. The CDR3 nucleotides are TGCGCCAGCAGCCCCTCCGGGACAGACATAATGAACACTGAAGCTTTCTTT. The encoded protein is CASSPSGTDIMNTEAFF.

This chain connects TRBV11-2 to TRBJ2-1; TRBD2 aligns across 8 bases. CDR1 and CDR2 from the germline V gene are SGHAT and FQNNGV. Trimming at V came to 6 bases and at J to 8 bases, leaving 12 bases not matched to a gene. The CDR3 spans 15 residues. CDR3 sequence: CASRMGVTSGHEQFF. DNA of the CDR3: TGTGCCAGCAGAATGGGGGTTACTAGCGGCCATGAGCAGTTCTTC.

This rearrangement joins TRBV30 to TRBJ2-5; 7 bases match TRBD2. V shed 4 bases and J 1 base; nucleotides not matched to a gene: 6. The germline V gene encodes CDR1 GTSNPN and CDR2 SVGIG (reference sequence). This CDR3 is built from 14 residues. CDR3 residues: CAWTSSGFQETQYF. The CDR3 DNA reads TGTGCCTGGACCTCTAGCGGTTTCCAAGAGACCCAGTACTTC.

The gene calls are TRBV30 and TRBJ1-5; maybe TRBD1 (5 bases). This CDR3 is 13 amino acids long. V was clipped by 2 bases and J by 5 bases, with 10 bases between them. Germline V gene data show CDR1 as GTSNPN and CDR2 as SVGIG (reference sequence). CDR3 coding DNA: TGTGCCTGGAGTCCGGACACGTATCAGCCCCAGCATTTT. It yields the protein CAWSPDTYQPQHF.

This clone was counted a single time. V gene TRBV27 combines with J gene TRBJ2-7; tentative D call: TRBD1 (6 bases). Per the germline V gene, CDR1 is MNHEY and CDR2 is SMNVEV (reference sequence). This CDR3 spans 13 amino acids. The V and J ends lost 5 bases and 3 bases respectively, with 11 bases between them. The CDR3 DNA reads as TGTGCCAGCAGTACGAGACAGGACTACGAGCAGTACTTC. The encoded protein is CASSTRQDYEQYF.

The CDR3 bases are TGTGCCAGCAGTTCTTCCACAGGGTCGGGGGAGCTGTTTTTT. It encodes CASSSSTGSGELFF. The chain joins TRBV27 to TRBJ2-2; D perhaps matches TRBD1 (6 bases). The V gene's germline CDR1 is MNHEY and CDR2 SMNVEV (reference sequence). Trimming cost V 4 bases and J 8 bases, with 14 bases left between them. The CDR3 has 14 residues.

With regard to this clone: Other DNA sequences in this sample translate to the same CDR3. CDR3 loop: CASSLEGPGELFF. CDR3 nucleotides: TGCGCCAGCAGCTTGGAGGGACCCGGGGAGCTGTTTTTT. The chain uses TRBV5-1 and TRBJ2-2; perhaps D is TRBD1 or TRBD2 (5 bases each). There are 13 residues in the CDR3. Germline CDR1 is SGHRS and CDR2 is YFSETQ. V lost 0 bases and J 6 bases, leaving 6 bases between the germline ends.

The rearrangement uses TRBV5-6 and TRBJ2-7, with D unresolved. Germline lookup yields CDR1 SGHDT and CDR2 YYEEEE. V gave up 4 bases and J gave up 5 bases, with 13 bases separating them. This CDR3 contains 13 residues. As DNA, the CDR3 is TGTGCCAGCAGCCCCGGTTGGGCAAACGAGCAGTACTTC. Residues: CASSPGWANEQYF.

In the case of this clone: One end of the junction fails to match germline, which may point to a read error. The chain joins TRBV7-7 to TRBJ2-1; no firm D call. CDR1 is SSHAT and CDR2 is FNYEAQ in the germline V gene (reference sequence). The CDR3 spans 16 residues. The CDR3 is CASSLESVPPYNEQFF. CDR3 coding DNA: TGTGCTAGCAGCTTAGAGAGCGTACCCCCCTACAATGAGCAGTTCTTC. The variable domain in full, with the rest retrieved from reference TRBV7-7 and TRBJ2-1, is GAGVSQSPRYKVTKRGQDVTLRCDPISSHATLYWYQQALGQGPEFLTYFNYEAQPDKSGLPSDRFSAERPEGSISTLTIQRTEQRDSAMYRCASSLESVPPYNEQFFGPGTRLTVL.

In the case of this clone: The sample carries other DNA sequences with the same CDR3. The chain is built from TRBV19 and TRBJ2-1; D not certain. CDR3 length equals 13 residues. Trimming removed 1 base at V and 4 bases at J, with 5 bases between. Germline lookup yields CDR1 LNHDA and CDR2 SQIVND (reference sequence). For the CDR3, the DNA is TGTGCCAGTAGTATAGGCGTATACAATGAGCAGTTCTTC. Encoded protein: CASSIGVYNEQFF.

This clone occurred once. The chain carries TRBV27 and TRBJ2-5, with D perhaps TRBD1 or TRBD2 (6 bases each). The CDR3 runs to 13 residues. The V gene lost 5 bases and the J gene lost 9 bases, with 16 bases spanning the gap. From germline, CDR1 is MNHEY and CDR2 SMNVEV (reference sequence). CDR3 protein: CASSPGLWGPQYF. CDR3 DNA: TGTGCCAGCAGTCCGGGACTTTGGGGGCCCCAGTACTTC.